This TCR beta chain was recovered during a study of T cell repertoires in cytomegalovirus infection. This clonotype was detected a few times. What it binds is unknown. Unmatched junction bases numbered 16, after V lost 4 bases and J lost 2 bases. Germline CDR1 reads SGHVS; CDR2 reads FQNEAQ. CDR3 size: 19 residues. One entry per CDR3 protein results from TCRdb running MiXCR on the reads. The repertoire includes approximately 990,000 distinct CDR3 sequences, 30% to 40% of them detected once, and roughly 13% sits in the top ten. This sequence was found in a human donor in good health (CMV status not recorded). Some clones in this sample may be carry-over from other donors' samples. The sequencing here drew on cultured CD8+ T cells from PBMCs, taken from culture after CMV antigen stimulation. V gene TRBV7-8 combines with J gene TRBJ2-1; 8 bases map to TRBD1. The CDR3 region is CASSSNGEQGAHTYNEQFF. The DNA for the CDR3 is TGTGCCAGCAGCTCAAACGGAGAGCAGGGGGCTCATACCTACAATGAGCAGTTCTTC.